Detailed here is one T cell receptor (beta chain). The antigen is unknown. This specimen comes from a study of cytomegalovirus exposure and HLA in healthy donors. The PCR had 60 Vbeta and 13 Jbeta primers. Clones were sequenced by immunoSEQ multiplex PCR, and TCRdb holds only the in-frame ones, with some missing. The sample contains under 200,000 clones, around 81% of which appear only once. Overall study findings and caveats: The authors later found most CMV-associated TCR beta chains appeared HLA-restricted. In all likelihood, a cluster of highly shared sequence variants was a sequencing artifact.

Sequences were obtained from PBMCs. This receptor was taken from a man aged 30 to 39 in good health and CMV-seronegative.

The CDR3 bases are TGCGCCAGCAGCGGATGGACAGGGAACACCACACCAGATACGCAGTATTTT. Translation: CASSGWTGNTTPDTQYF. The V gene is TRBV5-1, the J gene TRBJ2-3; 8 nucleotides line up with TRBD1. The germline V gene encodes CDR1 SGHRS and CDR2 YFSETQ. This CDR3 comprises 17 residues. V lost 4 bases and J lost 4; bases outside the gene matches: 14.